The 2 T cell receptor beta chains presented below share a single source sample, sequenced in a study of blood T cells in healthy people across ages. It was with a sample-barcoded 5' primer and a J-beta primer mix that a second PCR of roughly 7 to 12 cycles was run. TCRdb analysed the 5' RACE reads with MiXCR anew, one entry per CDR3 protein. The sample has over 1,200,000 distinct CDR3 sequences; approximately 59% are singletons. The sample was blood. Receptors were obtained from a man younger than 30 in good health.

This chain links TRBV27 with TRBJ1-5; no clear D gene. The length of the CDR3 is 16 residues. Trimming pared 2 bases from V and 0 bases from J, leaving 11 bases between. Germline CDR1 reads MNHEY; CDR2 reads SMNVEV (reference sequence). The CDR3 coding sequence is TGTGCCAGCAGTTTAGGGTCCGGTGATAGCAATCAGCCCCAGCATTTT. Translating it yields CASSLGSGDSNQPQHF.

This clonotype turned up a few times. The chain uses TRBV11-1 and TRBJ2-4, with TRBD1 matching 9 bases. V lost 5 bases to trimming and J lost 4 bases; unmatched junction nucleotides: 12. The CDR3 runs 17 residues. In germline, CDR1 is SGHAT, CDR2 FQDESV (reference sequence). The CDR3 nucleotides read TGTGCCAGCAGCCCAAGCCCGGGACAGGGAGGGAAAAACATTCAGTACTTC. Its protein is CASSPSPGQGGKNIQYF.